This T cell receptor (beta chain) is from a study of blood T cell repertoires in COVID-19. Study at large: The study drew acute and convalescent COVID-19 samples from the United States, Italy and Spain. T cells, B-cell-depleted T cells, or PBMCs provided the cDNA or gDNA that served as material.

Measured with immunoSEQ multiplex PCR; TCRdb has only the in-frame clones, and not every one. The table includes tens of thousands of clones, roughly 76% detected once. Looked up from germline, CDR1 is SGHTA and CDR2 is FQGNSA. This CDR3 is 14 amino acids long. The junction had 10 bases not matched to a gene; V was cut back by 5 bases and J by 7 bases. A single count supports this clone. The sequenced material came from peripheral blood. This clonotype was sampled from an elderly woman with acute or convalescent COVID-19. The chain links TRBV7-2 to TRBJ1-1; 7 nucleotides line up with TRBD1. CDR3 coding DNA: TGTGCCAGCAGCCCTCAGGGGGGTCCTCTTGAAGCTTTCTTT. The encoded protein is CASSPQGGPLEAFF.